The 17 T cell receptor beta chains reported below all come from one sample, sequenced in a study of blood T cell repertoires in COVID-19. Assay used: immunoSEQ multiplex PCR; TCRdb lists only in-frame clones, some missing. This table holds about 280,000 clones, 80% to 90% found once. The sample consisted of peripheral blood. Source of these receptors: a woman in her 70s with acute or convalescent COVID-19.

This chain links TRBV7-2 with TRBJ2-1; the match to TRBD1 covers 7 bases. Per the germline V gene, CDR1 is SGHTA and CDR2 is FQGNSA. J was trimmed by 4 bases and V by 6 bases; bases with no gene match: 9. The CDR3 is 15 amino acids. In DNA form, the CDR3 reads TGTGCCAGCAGATATACCGGGACAGATTACAATGAGCAGTTCTTC. It encodes CASRYTGTDYNEQFF.

The CDR3 nucleotides are TGTGCCAGCAGCTTCGGGACTAGCGGGAACACCGGGGAGCTGTTTTTT. The encoded protein is CASSFGTSGNTGELFF. The gene calls are TRBV5-6 and TRBJ2-2; 11 bases are shared with TRBD2. Trimming took 2 bases from V and 1 from J; bases not matched to a gene: 1. The length of the CDR3 is 16 residues. Germline lookup yields CDR1 SGHDT and CDR2 YYEEEE.

This chain uses TRBV2 with TRBJ2-5; D ambiguous. Germline CDR1 and CDR2: SNHLY and FYNNEI. The ends were cut back, 9 bases at V and 5 bases at J, with 19 bases in the middle. The length of the CDR3 is 14 residues. The CDR3 region is CASQDSSAMETQYF. CDR3 coding DNA: TGTGCCAGTCAGGATAGTTCGGCGATGGAGACCCAGTACTTC.

The V and J genes are TRBV9 and TRBJ1-1; no clear D gene. The CDR3 has 12 amino acids. Germline values: CDR1 SGDLS, CDR2 YYNGEE. V lost 4 bases and J lost 9, with 13 bases in between. CDR3 nucleotides: TGTGCCAGCAGCCCCGAGGCTGGTAAAGCTTTCTTT. It translates to CASSPEAGKAFF. Based on the CDR3 plus reference TRBV9 and TRBJ1-1, the full variable domain is DSGVTQTPKHLITATGQRVTLRCSPRSGDLSVYWYQQSLDQGLQFLIQYYNGEERAKGNILERFSAQQFPDLHSELNLSSLELGDSALYFCASSPEAGKAFFGQGTRLTVV.

As for this clone: The same CDR3 also results from other DNA sequences found in this sample. The chain is built from TRBV5-1 and TRBJ1-5; possible D gene TRBD1, 5 bases. Germline values: CDR1 SGHRS, CDR2 YFSETQ. The CDR3 is 15 residues long. The ends were cut back, 0 bases at V and 0 bases at J, with 7 bases in the middle. The CDR3, as DNA: TGCGCCAGCAGCTTGGAGGGGATTAGCAATCAGCCCCAGCATTTT. Residues: CASSLEGISNQPQHF. Drawing the rest from reference TRBV5-1 and TRBJ1-5, the complete variable domain is KAGVTQTPRYLIKTRGQQVTLSCSPISGHRSVSWYQQTPGQGLQFLFEYFSETQRNKGNFPGRFSGRQFSNSRSEMNVSTLELGDSALYLCASSLEGISNQPQHFGDGTRLSIL.

The chain couples TRBV18 to TRBJ2-1; D is uncertain. V was trimmed by 2 bases and J by 4 bases, leaving 6 bases between them. Germline CDR1 is KGHSH and CDR2 is LQKENI. This CDR3 has 13 amino acids. CDR3 nucleotide sequence: TGTGCCAGCTCACCAGGGCCTTACAATGAGCAGTTCTTC. This gives the protein CASSPGPYNEQFF.

This clone has a single count. The chain employs TRBV5-1 and TRBJ2-3, with TRBD2 identical over 14 bases. V lost 7 bases to trimming and J lost 2 bases; unmatched junction nucleotides: 18. Germline V CDR1 and CDR2: SGHRS, YFSETQ. The CDR3 has 20 amino acids. For the CDR3, the DNA is TGCGCCAGCTCGAAAACACAGCTCGGGACTAGCGGGGGCCACACAGATACGCAGTATTTT. Its translation: CASSKTQLGTSGGHTDTQYF.

The chain carries TRBV5-8 and TRBJ2-3, with TRBD2 matching 13 bases. V lost 3 bases and J lost 5; bases outside the gene matches: 9. Germline CDR1 and CDR2: SGHTS and YDEGEE. CDR3 length equals 17 residues. The CDR3 spells CASSSAQTSGGKDTQYF. The CDR3, as DNA: TGTGCCAGCAGCTCTGCCCAGACTAGCGGGGGGAAAGATACGCAGTATTTT.

The V gene is TRBV30, the J gene TRBJ1-3; no clear D gene. Germline V gene data show CDR1 as GTSNPN and CDR2 as SVGIG (reference sequence). The CDR3 runs 13 residues. The V and J ends lost 4 bases and 4 bases respectively, with 11 bases between them. The CDR3, as DNA: TGTGCCTGGAATTCACTGAGAGGAAACACCATATATTTT. This translates into CAWNSLRGNTIYF.

The chain employs TRBV11-2 and TRBJ2-3; D not certain. Trimming stripped 5 bases from V and 4 bases from J, with 7 bases between. The CDR3 runs 12 residues. Germline V CDR1 and CDR2: SGHAT, FQNNGV. The CDR3 nucleotides read TGTGCCAGCAGCCCCCCCGCAGATACGCAGTATTTT. This sequence encodes CASSPPADTQYF.

This chain connects TRBV5-1 to TRBJ1-1; 8 bases fit TRBD1. The CDR3 runs 15 residues. Germline trimming cut 4 bases from V and 0 bases from J; bases unmatched to any gene: 5. The germline V gene has CDR1 SGHRS and CDR2 YFSETQ. As DNA, the CDR3 is TGCGCCAGCAGCGGACCAGGGGGCTTGAACACTGAAGCTTTCTTT. It codes for CASSGPGGLNTEAFF.

This chain joins TRBV5-5 and TRBJ1-2; D is uncertain. Germline V lookup: CDR1 SGHKS, CDR2 YYEKEE (reference sequence). Trimming took 3 bases from V and 8 from J, leaving 14 bases between them. The CDR3 totals 13 residues. In DNA form, the CDR3 reads TGTGCCAGCAGCTGGATGCCGGGTGGGGGCTACACCTTC. It translates to CASSWMPGGGYTF.

This sequence joins TRBV7-9 and TRBJ1-6; 8 positions agree with TRBD1. Germline CDR1 and CDR2: SEHNR and FQNEAQ (reference sequence). There are 14 residues in the CDR3. After removal of 6 bases from V and 7 bases from J, the junction contained 5 bases not matched to a gene. The CDR3 sequence: CASREDRANSPLHF. CDR3 nucleotides: TGTGCCAGCAGGGAGGACAGGGCCAATTCACCCCTCCACTTT.

V usage is TRBV11-2 and J usage is TRBJ2-2; D is uncertain. The length of the CDR3 is 15 residues. CDR1 SGHAT and CDR2 FQNNGV come from the germline V gene. Deletions cut 2 bases from V and 3 bases from J, with 10 bases between. This chain's CDR3 is CASSLMTFDTGELFF. CDR3 nucleotides: TGTGCCAGCAGCTTAATGACTTTCGACACCGGGGAGCTGTTTTTT. The whole variable domain, filled in from reference TRBV11-2 and TRBJ2-2, reads EAGVAQSPRYKIIEKRQSVAFWCNPISGHATLYWYQQILGQGPKLLIQFQNNGVVDDSQLPKDRFSAERLKGVDSTLKIQPAKLEDSAVYLCASSLMTFDTGELFFGEGSRLTVL.

The rearrangement joins TRBV3-1 (or the pseudogene TRBV3-2) to TRBJ1-4; 7 bases fit TRBD1. There are 17 residues in the CDR3. Trimming at V came to 0 bases and at J to 7 bases, leaving 11 bases not matched to a gene. Germline V gives CDR1 LGHDT, CDR2 YNNKEL (reference sequence). As DNA, the CDR3 is TGTGCCAGCAGCCAAGATCCGGGTGCAGGGGGTCCTGAAAAACTGTTTTTT. Its protein product is CASSQDPGAGGPEKLFF.

The rearrangement joins TRBV28 to TRBJ1-2; tentatively, D is TRBD1 (6 bases). Per the germline V gene, CDR1 is MDHEN and CDR2 is SYDVKM. The germline V and J ends were trimmed by 3 bases and 6 bases, with 11 bases remaining between them. The CDR3 totals 13 residues. CDR3 residues: CASSFPGDNGYTF. The CDR3 nucleotides are TGTGCCAGCAGTTTCCCAGGGGACAATGGCTACACCTTC.

J is TRBJ1-5 and V is TRBV12-3 or TRBV12-4; D is undetermined. This CDR3 comprises 13 residues. V lost 3 bases to trimming and J lost 4 bases, with 7 bases between them. The CDR3 nucleotides read TGTGCCAGCAGTTTCATCATTAATCAGCCCCAGCATTTT. This translates into CASSFIINQPQHF.